The 16 T cell receptor beta chains in this list originate from one sample, sequenced in a study of blood T cell repertoires in COVID-19. Only in-frame clones appear in the TCRdb table, and some are missing; sequencing was by immunoSEQ multiplex PCR. This sample yields roughly 220,000 clones, of which roughly 80% are seen a single time; about 1.3% belongs to the top ten. Source material: PBMCs or T cells enriched from blood (not recorded which). Receptors originate from a woman between 40 and 55 years old with acute COVID-19.

There are a few counts of this clone. This CDR3 reads CASSPLATEQFF. CDR3 nucleotides: TGTGCCAGCTCACCACTAGCGACTGAGCAGTTCTTC. This rearrangement joins TRBV18 to TRBJ2-1; perhaps TRBD2 as D (5 bases). Germline loops: CDR1 KGHSH, CDR2 LQKENI. Trimming took 1 base from V and 9 from J, leaving 7 bases between them. This CDR3 contains 12 residues.

This chain links TRBV5-4 with TRBJ2-7; D is ambiguous. Trimming took 4 bases from V and 2 from J, leaving 10 bases between them. The CDR3 loop spans 13 amino acids. The germline V gene has CDR1 SGHNT and CDR2 YYREEE (reference sequence). The CDR3 DNA sequence: TGTGCCAGCAGCCCGAGCGTAACCTACGAGCAGTACTTC. Protein: CASSPSVTYEQYF. Full variable domain (outside the CDR3, taken from reference TRBV5-4 and TRBJ2-7): ETGVTQSPTHLIKTRGQQVTLRCSSQSGHNTVSWYQQALGQGPQFIFQYYREEENGRGNFPPRFSGLQFPNYSSELNVNALELDDSALYLCASSPSVTYEQYFGPGTRLTVT.

The V call is TRBV7-3, the J call TRBJ1-1; no clear D. CDR3 length: 13 amino acids. Germline V gene lookup returns CDR1 SGHTA and CDR2 FQGTGA. Trimming took 0 bases from V and 4 from J, leaving 6 bases between them. The CDR3 sequence: CASSLTRGTEAFF. CDR3 nucleotide sequence: TGTGCCAGCAGCTTAACAAGAGGCACTGAAGCTTTCTTT.

V gene TRBV3-1 (or the pseudogene TRBV3-2) combines with J gene TRBJ2-3; the match to TRBD2 covers 9 bases. Germline loops: CDR1 LGHDT, CDR2 YNNKEL (reference sequence). V shed 1 base, J shed 2 bases, and the junction held 10 bases outside the gene matches. The CDR3 has 18 residues. The CDR3 here is CASSQGIGSGGITDTQYF. CDR3 DNA sequence: TGTGCCAGCAGCCAAGGCATTGGTAGCGGGGGAATCACAGATACGCAGTATTTT.

V gene TRBV19 combines with J gene TRBJ1-2, with D perhaps matching TRBD1 (5 bases). CDR1 and CDR2 from the germline V gene are LNHDA and SQIVND (reference sequence). CDR3 size: 12 residues. The germline V and J ends were trimmed by 5 bases and 11 bases, with 15 bases remaining between them. The CDR3 DNA reads as TGTGCCAGTAGTCCGGGGGTGGTGGGATACACCTTC. Its protein product is CASSPGVVGYTF.

This clone has a handful of counts. The chain carries TRBV7-3 and TRBJ1-1, with unresolved D. The germline V gene encodes CDR1 SGHTA and CDR2 FQGTGA. V was trimmed by 5 bases and J by 11 bases, leaving 15 bases between them. The CDR3 has 12 residues. The CDR3 nucleotides are TGTGCCAGCAGCCTCCCGAGCGGGGTTGCTTTCTTT. Translation: CASSLPSGVAFF.

This chain uses TRBV24-1 with TRBJ2-1; possibly TRBD1 for D (6 bases). V lost 6 bases and J lost 6, with 17 bases in between. The CDR3 spans 15 residues. Germline-derived CDR1 and CDR2 are KGHDR and SFDVKD. The DNA of the CDR3 is TGTGCCACCAGTCCTCAGGGGTGGGGCTTCAATGAGCAGTTCTTC. This sequence encodes CATSPQGWGFNEQFF.

The sample holds a few counts of this clone. The chain has TRBV19 and TRBJ2-7, with D tentatively TRBD1 (6 bases). Germline values: CDR1 LNHDA, CDR2 SQIVND (reference sequence). The CDR3 sequence is 15 residues long. Trimming cost V 3 bases and J 6 bases, with 18 bases left between them. The CDR3 here is CASSIRKVPGAEQYF. CDR3 in DNA: TGTGCCAGTAGTATTCGGAAGGTACCAGGGGCCGAGCAGTACTTC.

This clone was detected only once. The chain uses TRBV10-2 and TRBJ2-5, with D possibly matching TRBD2 (6 bases). The CDR3 runs to 15 residues. Germline CDR1 and CDR2: WSHSY and SAAADI. The ends were cut back, 6 bases at V and 2 bases at J, with 16 bases in the middle. The CDR3 reads CASSPLGGWQETQYF. The CDR3 bases are TGCGCCAGCAGCCCCCTGGGGGGTTGGCAAGAGACCCAGTACTTC.

The chain is built from TRBV6-5 and TRBJ2-1; 12 bases are a match to TRBD2. The V segment lost 7 bases and the J segment 8 bases; nucleotides outside the gene matches: 6. This CDR3 has 14 amino acids. Germline V gene lookup returns CDR1 MNHEY and CDR2 SVGAGI. CDR3 in amino acids: CASIKTSGSYEQFF. The CDR3 bases are TGTGCCAGCATTAAGACTAGCGGGAGCTATGAGCAGTTCTTC.

Worth noting for this clone: Other DNA variants within this sample encode the same CDR3. This chain uses TRBV2 with TRBJ2-7; 8 nucleotides match TRBD1. Germline lookup yields CDR1 SNHLY and CDR2 FYNNEI. V lost 6 bases, J lost 1 base, and 5 bases stayed unmatched. CDR3 length: 14 residues. CDR3 DNA sequence: TGTGCCAGCAGGGGGGACAGGAATTCCTACGAGCAGTACTTC. Protein: CASRGDRNSYEQYF.

CDR3 region: CASSQNSGSYEQYF. DNA of the CDR3: TGCGCCAGCAGCCAAAATTCGGGCTCCTACGAGCAGTACTTC. V usage is TRBV4-3 and J usage is TRBJ2-7; D gene uncertain. The CDR3 runs 14 residues. Per the germline V gene, CDR1 is LGHNA and CDR2 is YSLEER. V lost 2 bases and J lost 0, with 8 bases in between.

V usage is TRBV10-1 and J usage is TRBJ2-7, with TRBD2 identical over 9 bases. V dropped 6 bases and J dropped 3; count of bases not matched to a gene: 6. Germline CDR1 reads WNHNN; CDR2 reads SYGVQD (reference sequence). This CDR3 has 14 amino acids. The CDR3 region has the DNA TGCGCCAGCAGCCATAGCGGGGGAGACTACGAGCAGTACTTC. Its translation: CASSHSGGDYEQYF.

The V call is TRBV5-1, the J call TRBJ1-1; 8 nucleotides line up with TRBD1. The V segment lost 1 base and the J segment 6 bases; nucleotides outside the gene matches: 5. CDR1 SGHRS and CDR2 YFSETQ come from the germline V gene. The CDR3 has 14 residues. In DNA, the CDR3 is TGCGCCAGCAGCTTGCCCGACAGGGGTGCTGAAGCTTTCTTT. Protein product: CASSLPDRGAEAFF.

This chain links TRBV19 with TRBJ1-2; D perhaps matches TRBD1 (5 bases). The CDR3 extends over 14 amino acids. V lost 4 bases and J lost 4, with 13 bases in between. Germline V CDR1 and CDR2: LNHDA, SQIVND (reference sequence). CDR3 sequence: CASSTLRGFYGYTF. The CDR3 region has the DNA TGTGCCAGTAGTACCTTAAGGGGTTTCTATGGCTACACCTTC.

The chain is built from TRBV19 and TRBJ1-6; D is ambiguous. Germline V gene sequence: CDR1 LNHDA, CDR2 SQIVND (reference sequence). The CDR3 has 17 amino acids. Between the trimmed V and J ends, which lost 3 bases and 8 bases, there was a span of 20 bases. In DNA, the CDR3 is TGTGCCAGTAGTATTACCTTTCGTACCACTCTGGATTCACCCCTCCACTTT. It yields the protein CASSITFRTTLDSPLHF.